The 9 T cell receptor beta chains in this list originate from one sample, sequenced in a study of shared clonotypes between healthy human individuals. The protocol was immunoSEQ multiplex PCR, while the TCRdb copy is restricted to in-frame clones and leaves out a portion. The data show 1.5 million to 1.9 million clones, with approximately 98% seen just once and around 0.47% held by the top ten. The sequencing input was naive CD4+ T cells sorted from blood. The subset is: CD45RA+ positively selected. The source is a man under 40 in good health.

In nucleotides, the CDR3 is TGTGCCAGCATCAAAGGGGACAGATCCAATCAGCCCCAGCATTTT. Translation: CASIKGDRSNQPQHF. The V and J genes are TRBV28 and TRBJ1-5, with 7 bases aligning to TRBD1. Germline assignment: CDR1 MDHEN and CDR2 SYDVKM. V shed 7 bases and J 3 bases; nucleotides not matched to a gene: 9. The CDR3 has 15 amino acids.

The chain recombines TRBV28 with TRBJ1-1; D remains unclear. Trimming took 9 bases from V and 1 from J, leaving 15 bases between them. CDR3 length equals 14 residues. Looked up from germline, CDR1 is MDHEN and CDR2 is SYDVKM. CDR3 bases: TGTGCCAGTTCCGGTCAGGCAGGGAACACTGAAGCTTTCTTT. This translates into CASSGQAGNTEAFF.

A single count supports this clone. The gene calls are TRBV7-8 and TRBJ2-7; 10 bases fit TRBD2. Germline CDR1 SGHVS, CDR2 FQNEAQ. The J segment lost 3 bases and the V segment lost 5 bases, leaving 7 bases of the junction unmatched. The CDR3 length is 15 residues. The CDR3, as DNA: TGTGCCAGCAGCCTGGGACTAGCGACATACTACGAGCAGTACTTC. The encoded protein is CASSLGLATYYEQYF.

The genes are TRBV29-1 and TRBJ2-1, with D hard to call. V gave up 4 bases and J gave up 6 bases, with 13 bases separating them. The CDR3 contains 13 residues. CDR1 SQVTM and CDR2 ANQGSEA come from the germline V gene. The CDR3 reads CSVGSMASNEQFF. The CDR3 DNA reads as TGCAGCGTTGGGTCCATGGCGTCCAATGAGCAGTTCTTC.

This clone was counted once. The CDR3 nucleotides read TGTTCTTCGACAGGCAGCACAGATACGCAGTATTTT. Protein: CSSTGSTDTQYF. The genes are TRBV19 and TRBJ2-3; possible D gene TRBD1, 6 bases. CDR3 size: 12 residues. Germline-derived CDR1 and CDR2 are LNHDA and SQIVND (reference sequence).

The chain links TRBV6-5 to TRBJ2-7; perhaps D is TRBD1 or TRBD2 (5 bases each). Trimming removed 5 bases at V and 1 base at J, with 15 bases between. The CDR3 is made up of 15 amino acids. CDR1 MNHEY and CDR2 SVGAGI come from the germline V gene. Written as DNA, the CDR3 is TGTGCCAGCAGTAAATACGGGACCAGTTCCTACGAGCAGTACTTC. Translation: CASSKYGTSSYEQYF.

V usage is TRBV28 and J usage is TRBJ2-4; D gene uncertain. Germline V gene data show CDR1 as MDHEN and CDR2 as SYDVKM. Trimming removed 5 bases at V and 0 bases at J, with 14 bases between. The CDR3 length is 16 residues. CDR3 DNA sequence: TGTGCCAGCAGTCGCTTTCCAATTCTAGCCAAAAACATTCAGTACTTC. This codes for CASSRFPILAKNIQYF.

The V gene is TRBV19, the J gene TRBJ1-5; 10 nucleotides line up with TRBD1. Germline trimming cut 6 bases from V and 1 base from J; bases unmatched to any gene: 6. The CDR3 loop spans 16 amino acids. Germline CDR1 reads LNHDA; CDR2 reads SQIVND (reference sequence). CDR3 nucleotides: TGTGCCAGTAGGGACAGACAGGGGGCCAGCAATCAGCCCCAGCATTTT. This codes for CASRDRQGASNQPQHF. Full variable domain (missing parts from reference TRBV19 and TRBJ1-5): DGGITQSPKYLFRKEGQNVTLSCEQNLNHDAMYWYRQDPGQGLRLIYYSQIVNDFQKGDIAEGYSVSREKKESFPLTVTSAQKNPTAFYLCASRDRQGASNQPQHFGDGTRLSIL.

The chain employs TRBV19 and TRBJ2-5, with D possibly TRBD1 on 6 matching bases. Trimming pared 6 bases from V and 1 base from J, leaving 12 bases between. The CDR3 extends over 14 amino acids. CDR1 and CDR2 (germline): LNHDA, SQIVND (reference sequence). The CDR3: CASRLQGSQETQYF. The CDR3 bases are TGTGCCAGTAGGTTACAGGGTAGCCAAGAGACCCAGTACTTC.